This T cell receptor (beta chain) is drawn from a study of blood T cell repertoires in COVID-19. Study context: There were acute and convalescent COVID-19 samples, and they came from the United States, Italy and Spain.

As originally analysed: Estimation of nucleated cell counts was performed using reference gene primer amplification. Repertoires were generated with immunoSEQ multiplex PCR, while TCRdb's copy carries only in-frame clones and drops some. V, J and clone size derive from that table, while D and trimming were established from the DNA sequence. This sample carries a few hundred thousand clones, around nine tenths of them seen once, and the ten largest clones take 3%. Trimming shortened V by 4 bases and J by 2 bases, and 9 bases separated the two germline ends. Germline lookup yields CDR1 SNHLY and CDR2 FYNNEI. CDR3 size: 14 residues.

Sequenced sample: peripheral blood. The receptor's source is a man aged 60 to 75 with acute or convalescent COVID-19. The chain has TRBV2 and TRBJ1-3; possibly TRBD1 for D (5 bases). CDR3 sequence (DNA): TGTGCCAGCAGTGTCGGAGGGGCTGGAAACACCATATATTTT. Its translation: CASSVGGAGNTIYF.